Below are 13 T cell receptor beta chains sequenced from a single sample in a study of blood T cells in healthy people across ages. The second PCR ran about 6 to 12 cycles with a sample-barcoded 5' primer and J-beta primers. TCRdb passed the 5' RACE reads through MiXCR, listing each CDR3 protein once. In the table there are about 800,000 distinct CDR3 sequences, 25% of which are singletons. These data were likewise used in another study, on T cells of mothers and their children.

Sequencing used blood. These receptors were taken from a boy aged 10-17 years in good health.

The genes are TRBV28 and TRBJ2-7, with D tentatively TRBD1 or TRBD2 (5 bases each). Trimming took off 6 bases at V and 0 bases at J, with 15 bases between the two ends. This CDR3 is built from 15 residues. Germline CDR1 is MDHEN and CDR2 is SYDVKM. This CDR3 is CASSHRDDSSYEQYF. The CDR3 DNA reads TGTGCCAGCAGCCACCGGGACGATAGCTCCTACGAGCAGTACTTC. Based on the CDR3 plus reference TRBV28 and TRBJ2-7, the full variable domain is DVKVTQSSRYLVKRTGEKVFLECVQDMDHENMFWYRQDPGLGLRLIYFSYDVKMKEKGDIPEGYSVSREKKERFSLILESASTNQTSMYLCASSHRDDSSYEQYFGPGTRLTVT.

A few counts support this clonotype. The rearrangement joins TRBV5-6 to TRBJ2-5; a possible D gene is TRBD2 (7 bases). CDR1 is SGHDT, CDR2 YYEEEE, per germline. Between the trimmed V and J ends, which lost 5 bases and 1 base, there was a span of 21 bases. The CDR3 has 17 amino acids. This CDR3 reads CASRGTTWGARQETQYF. CDR3 nucleotides: TGTGCCAGCAGGGGGACTACATGGGGGGCTCGCCAAGAGACCCAGTACTTC.

This clonotype was seen a handful of times. The CDR3 protein is CASSQDPGQGIMNTEAFF. Written as DNA, the CDR3 is TGTGCCAGCAGCCAAGATCCGGGACAGGGTATTATGAACACTGAAGCTTTCTTT. J is TRBJ1-1 and V is TRBV3-1, with 9 bases aligning to TRBD1. The germline V gene has CDR1 LGHDT and CDR2 YNNKEL (reference sequence). V dropped 0 bases and J dropped 0; count of bases not matched to a gene: 8. This CDR3 has 18 residues.

The rearrangement uses TRBV14 and TRBJ2-1; D is uncertain. The CDR3 extends over 16 amino acids. With 5 bases removed from V and 0 bases from J, the gap between germline ends came to 14 bases. Germline CDR1 is SGHDN and CDR2 is FVKESK. The CDR3: CASSALEIFSYNEQFF. In nucleotides, the CDR3 is TGTGCCAGCAGCGCTCTAGAGATATTCTCCTACAATGAGCAGTTCTTC.

V gene TRBV7-9 combines with J gene TRBJ2-4; 12 nucleotides agree with TRBD1. CDR1 and CDR2 (germline): SEHNR, FQNEAQ (reference sequence). This CDR3 is built from 17 residues. V was clipped by 5 bases and J by 1 base; unmatched bases: 6. CDR3 sequence reads: CASSRDRGLEAKNIQYF. CDR3 in DNA: TGTGCCAGCAGCCGGGACAGGGGGCTGGAGGCCAAAAACATTCAGTACTTC.

The chain is built from TRBV4-3 and TRBJ1-4, with no clear D. The CDR3 covers 13 residues. CDR1 and CDR2 from the germline V gene are LGHNA and YSLEER. Trimming left V 6 bases short and J 8 bases short, with 13 bases between. CDR3 region: CASRQAGGEKLFF. In DNA form, the CDR3 reads TGCGCCAGCAGGCAGGCAGGCGGAGAAAAACTGTTTTTT.

The sample holds a few counts of this clonotype. The chain combines TRBV6-4 with TRBJ2-3; D unclear. Germline values: CDR1 MRHNA, CDR2 SNTAGT. Trimming cost V 0 bases and J 2 bases, with 3 bases left between them. This CDR3 is built from 13 residues. CDR3 sequence: CASSDSITDTQYF. For the CDR3, the DNA is TGTGCCAGCAGTGACTCCATCACAGATACGCAGTATTTT.

This clonotype was picked up one time. This chain connects TRBV20-1 to TRBJ1-5; D is uncertain. This CDR3 spans 13 amino acids. Trimming took off 3 bases at V and 3 bases at J, with 9 bases between the two ends. Germline CDR1 reads DFQATT; CDR2 reads SNEGSKA (reference sequence). The CDR3 DNA sequence: TGCAGTGCTAGGACACCTTCCAATCAGCCCCAGCATTTT. Translated, it gives CSARTPSNQPQHF.

The V call is TRBV12-3 or TRBV12-4, the J call TRBJ2-5, with D perhaps matching TRBD1 (6 bases). V gave up 7 bases and J gave up 6 bases, with 21 bases separating them. The CDR3 has 15 residues. The CDR3 nucleotides read TGTGCCAGCACCGCAGGGGTAAACTCTCGACAGACCCAGTACTTC. The encoded protein is CASTAGVNSRQTQYF.

This clonotype was found a few times. This chain uses TRBV29-1 with TRBJ2-3, with unresolved D. The germline V and J ends were trimmed by 0 bases and 3 bases, with 10 bases remaining between them. CDR1 and CDR2 (germline): SQVTM, ANQGSEA. This CDR3 has 14 amino acids. CDR3 amino acids: CSVEDSTKTDTQYF. CDR3 in DNA: TGCAGCGTTGAAGATTCGACAAAGACAGATACGCAGTATTTT.

The chain couples TRBV28 to TRBJ1-2; D call uncertain. Deletions cut 5 bases from V and 5 bases from J, with 18 bases between. CDR3 length equals 15 residues. Per germline, CDR1 MDHEN and CDR2 SYDVKM. CDR3 in amino acids: CASSQDGDAPYGYTF. The CDR3 DNA is TGTGCCAGCAGTCAGGACGGAGATGCTCCTTATGGCTACACCTTC.

The V and J genes are TRBV15 and TRBJ1-4, with D unclear. CDR3 length: 18 amino acids. V lost 5 bases, J lost 0 bases, and 19 bases lay in between. From germline, CDR1 is LNHNV and CDR2 YYDKDF (reference sequence). The CDR3 nucleotides are TGTGCCACCAGCCGGAGCAGAACAGAAGGTGCAACTAATGAAAAACTGTTTTTT. Amino acids: CATSRSRTEGATNEKLFF.

In regard to this clonotype: A read error may produce the germline difference seen at one junction end. The chain uses TRBV12-3 or TRBV12-4 and TRBJ2-5, with 7 positions matching TRBD2. The CDR3 runs 19 residues. This CDR3 reads CASSLFGGLRETPQETQCF. The CDR3 DNA is TGTGCCAGCAGTTTGTTTGGGGGTTTGCGGGAGACGCCCCAAGAGACCCAGTGCTTC.